A selection of T cell receptor beta chains follows, all from one sample in a study of CD8+ T cells in alopecia areata. The method was immunoSEQ multiplex PCR; TCRdb's version includes in-frame clones alone and lacks a portion of them. The table has 85,000 to 110,000 clones, approximately 58% seen once. Sequencing input: CD4+ T cells sorted from blood. The receptors shown here come from a human donor in good health. Each CDR3 is given with its conserved first and last residue. D genes are given only for firm matches. Clone size, where shown, is once, few, many, or a class for clones that have expanded.

>TRBJ2-1|few|TRBV11-2|.
CASSPPFGEQFF
TGTGCCAGCAGCCCACCGTTCGGTGAGCAGTTCTTC
>TRBJ1-2|few|TRBV23-1|.
CASSPEGFQHYGYTF
TGCGCCAGCAGTCCAGAGGGTTTCCAACACTATGGCTACACCTTC
>TRBJ1-2|.|TRBV2|TRBD1
CASSRDRGENGYTF
TGTGCCAGCAGCCGGGACAGGGGAGAAAATGGCTACACCTTC
>TRBJ1-1|.|TRBV7-2|TRBD1
CASSFGTGGVAFF
TGTGCCAGCAGCTTCGGGACAGGGGGCGTAGCTTTCTTT
>TRBJ2-3|few|TRBV5-1|.
CASTEGGTTDTQYF
TGCGCCAGCACAGAGGGGGGCACCACAGATACGCAGTATTTT
>TRBJ2-3|.|TRBV18|TRBD1
CASSQQQGSTDTQYF
TGTGCCAGCTCGCAACAACAGGGGTCCACAGATACGCAGTATTTT
>TRBJ2-5|.|TRBV6-5|.
CASRDSPQETQYF
TGTGCCAGCAGGGACTCCCCTCAAGAGACCCAGTACTTC
>TRBJ1-2|.|TRBV14|.
CASSQDRMLADGYTF
TGTGCCAGCAGCCAAGATCGAATGTTGGCGGATGGCTACACCTTC
>TRBJ1-1|.|TRBV7-9|.
CASSLGANTEAFF
TGTGCCAGCAGCTTGGGGGCGAACACTGAAGCTTTCTTT
>TRBJ2-3|few|TRBV7-3|TRBD1
CASSGGQGDGDTQYF
TGTGCCAGCAGTGGGGGACAGGGTGATGGAGATACGCAGTATTTT
>TRBJ2-7|.|TRBV15|.
CATSRDRGEQYF
TGTGCCACCAGCAGAGATCGGGGCGAGCAGTACTTC
>TRBJ2-1|.|TRBV18|TRBD2
CASSPVVAGGYNEQFF
TGTGCCAGCTCACCAGTAGTAGCGGGGGGATACAATGAGCAGTTCTTC
>TRBJ2-5|.|TRBV5-4|TRBD1
CASSLGLGDSQETQYF
TGTGCCAGCAGCTTGGGATTGGGGGACAGCCAAGAGACCCAGTACTTC
>TRBJ2-2|.|TRBV6-5|.
CASNSGGGTGELFF
TGTGCCAGCAATTCAGGGGGGGGTACCGGGGAGCTGTTTTTT
>TRBJ2-1|.|TRBV9|.
CASSVVAGPFYNEQFF
TGTGCCAGCAGCGTAGTCGCCGGGCCTTTCTACAATGAGCAGTTCTTC
>TRBJ2-7|few|TRBV23-1|.
CASRYGFNEQYF
TGCGCCAGCAGATATGGTTTTAACGAGCAGTACTTC
>TRBJ1-1|.|TRBV5-1|.
CASSLGQGPEAFF
TGCGCCAGCAGCTTGGGCCAGGGCCCTGAAGCTTTCTTT
>TRBJ2-5|.|TRBV30|.
CAGGAGAQETQYF
TGTGCTGGAGGGGCGGGCGCCCAAGAGACCCAGTACTTC
>TRBJ1-5|.|TRBV29-1|TRBD1
CSVGQGSNQPQHF
TGCAGCGTTGGACAGGGTAGCAATCAGCCCCAGCATTTT
>TRBJ2-6|few|TRBV29-1|TRBD2
CSARGGFGANVLTF
TGCAGCGCCCGGGGGGGATTTGGGGCCAACGTCCTGACTTTC
>TRBJ2-5|.|TRBV30|.
CAWSVFGGPKTQYF
TGTGCCTGGAGTGTTTTTGGAGGGCCGAAGACCCAGTACTTC
>TRBJ2-1|.|TRBV9|.
CASSVRGLYNEQFF
TGTGCCAGCAGCGTAAGGGGCCTCTACAATGAGCAGTTCTTC
>TRBJ2-3|few|TRBV18|.
CASSPASSDTQYF
TGTGCCAGCTCCCCAGCATCCTCAGATACGCAGTATTTT
>TRBJ2-7|.|TRBV5-1|TRBD1
CASSGTGAHEQYF
TGCGCCAGCAGCGGGACAGGGGCCCACGAGCAGTACTTC
>TRBJ2-7|.|TRBV6-1|.
CASRDPRGASYEQYF
TGTGCCAGCAGGGACCCCCGGGGGGCCTCCTACGAGCAGTACTTC
>TRBJ2-3|.|TRBV5-1|TRBD2
CASSPGPRVAGGTDTQYF
TGCGCCAGCAGCCCCGGACCGAGGGTAGCGGGGGGAACAGATACGCAGTATTTT
>TRBJ2-1|.|TRBV9|TRBD2
CASSVTTSGGDNEQFF
TGTGCCAGCAGCGTAACGACTAGCGGGGGGGACAATGAGCAGTTCTTC
>TRBJ1-1|.|TRBV5-6|.
CASSLFANTEAFF
TGTGCCAGCAGCTTGTTCGCGAACACTGAAGCTTTCTTT
>TRBJ1-1|.|TRBV5-1|.
CASRGKGAAATRNTEAFF
TGCGCCAGCAGGGGGAAAGGGGCCGCCGCTACCAGGAACACTGAAGCTTTCTTT
>TRBJ2-4|.|TRBV30|.
CAWTLSGLAKNIQYF
TGTGCCTGGACCCTCTCGGGATTGGCCAAAAACATTCAGTACTTC
>TRBJ2-1|many|TRBV11-3|.
CASSSSIAGKQFF
TGTGCCAGCAGCTCCTCCATCGCGGGCAAGCAGTTCTTC
>TRBJ2-7|few|TRBV11-3|.
CASSSGQSYEQYF
TGTGCCAGCAGCTCTGGACAGTCCTACGAGCAGTACTTC
>TRBJ2-7|.|TRBV18|.
CASSPWGTGEQYF
TGTGCCAGCTCACCATGGGGAACGGGCGAGCAGTACTTC
>TRBJ2-5|.|TRBV29-1|.
CSTLWWGQETQYF
TGCAGCACCCTTTGGTGGGGACAAGAGACCCAGTACTTC
>TRBJ1-5|.|TRBV30|.
CAWSVGPWTQHF
TGTGCCTGGAGTGTGGGGCCCTGGACCCAGCATTTT
>TRBJ2-2|.|TRBV30|.
CAWSPSGELFF
TGTGCCTGGAGTCCTTCCGGGGAGCTGTTTTTT
>TRBJ1-6|.|TRBV10-3|.
CAISPQGDGNSPLHF
TGTGCCATCAGTCCACAGGGAGATGGTAATTCACCCCTCCACTTT
>TRBJ2-6|many|TRBV6-1|.
CASSEGAGRGANVLTF
TGTGCCAGCAGTGAAGGGGCGGGACGTGGGGCCAACGTCCTGACTTTC
>TRBJ2-5|.|TRBV4-1|TRBD2
CASSQLLAGAETQYF
TGCGCCAGCAGCCAACTGTTAGCGGGGGCGGAGACCCAGTACTTC
>TRBJ1-5|.|TRBV2|.
CASSYTDQPQHF
TGTGCCAGCAGTTACACCGATCAGCCCCAGCATTTT
>TRBJ1-2|few|TRBV6-6|.
CASSYEAPAGGYTF
TGTGCCAGCAGTTATGAGGCGCCGGCCGGTGGCTACACCTTC
>TRBJ1-2|.|TRBV30|.
CAWSVLPSYTF
TGTGCCTGGAGTGTACTGCCATCCTACACCTTC